This T cell receptor beta chain was sequenced during a study of T-cell memory formation after mild COVID-19. Study-wide context: Largely, the TCR clusters proved donor specific. Regarding the study as a whole: Researchers could not confirm that second-wave clones peaking on day 37 targeted SARS-CoV-2. Mostly located in CM and EM were contracting CD4+ clones, with contracting CD8+ clones located in EMRA.

For this clonotype: The target antigen is unknown.

Constant-segment primers served in 5'RACE that generated TCR alpha and TCR beta cDNA libraries bearing sample barcodes and UMIs. TCRdb redid the calling of the 5' RACE reads with MiXCR, one entry per CDR3 protein. The table lists over 300,000 distinct CDR3 sequences, 20% to 25% of them singletons. This clonotype originated in a man aged 18 to 30 who had mild COVID-19 (a few samples of this study predate the infection). Cell type and time point are not known. The sample was PBMCs or a T cell subset sorted from them (not recorded which).

As DNA, the CDR3 is TGTGCCATCAGTCGAGAGGGGACTGGCCGAACTAATGAAAAACTGTTTTTT. Its translation is CAISREGTGRTNEKLFF. V usage is TRBV10-3 and J usage is TRBJ1-4; D might be TRBD1 (5 bases). V was shortened by 5 bases and J by 1 base, with 17 bases between the two germline ends. The germline CDR1 and CDR2 sequences are ENHRY and SYGVKD. The CDR3 is 17 amino acids.